This TCR beta chain was obtained from a study of CXCR3-negative and CXCR3-positive naive CD8 T cells. Overall study findings and caveats: TCR interaction strength was inferred from TRB CDR3 physicochemistry, as CD5 matched across naive subsets. CXCR3-negative naive cells had less hydrophobic TRB CDR3s than did CXCR3-positive naive cells. Diversity was high in both naive subsets and much lower in memory cells. Within a donor, both naive subsets shared TRBV-TRBJ usage, unlike memory cells. Partially decreased CXCR3 expression was recorded after cryopreservation, and fresh PBMCs were used in most assays.

The CDR3 has 16 amino acids. Germline CDR1 reads SGHAT; CDR2 reads FQNNGV. UMI-labeled TRB cDNA libraries were prepared by 5' RACE. TCRdb reanalyzed the 5' RACE reads, giving one entry per CDR3 protein sequence and no DNA. In all, the sample yields about 130,000 distinct CDR3 sequences. In regard to this clonotype: Its target is unknown.

This sequence was found in a human donor in good health. Some clones in this sample may be carry-over from other donors' samples. Sequences were obtained from naive CXCR3+ CD8+ T cells from blood. Subset noted: CD45RO-CCR7+CD27+CD95- naive CD8+ T cells expressing CXCR3 (TNR3+). The chain joins TRBV11-2 to TRBJ2-1; TCRdb proposes TRBD2, but this gene call is untestable without DNA. The CDR3 reads CASSSFTAGGPNEQFF.